The 32 T cell receptor beta chains given below trace back to one sample, sequenced in a study of CD8+CD57+ T cells in acquired aplastic anemia. Researchers used genomic DNA as the template to profile TCR beta VDJ and CDR3. TCRdb reprocessed the reads with MiXCR, giving one entry per CDR3 protein. Of roughly 180,000 distinct CDR3 sequences in the sample, 45% to 60% were seen once. Selection for sequencing was limited to patients who had shown CD8+CD57+ cell expansion by flow cytometry. Sequencing used sorted CD4+, CD8+, or CD8+CD57+ T cells (not recorded which) from PBMCs. The origin of the receptors is a human donor with aplastic anemia.

The genes are TRBV29-1 and TRBJ2-7; 10 bases line up with TRBD1. Unmatched junction bases numbered 11, after V lost 8 bases and J lost 4 bases. In germline, CDR1 is SQVTM, CDR2 ANQGSEA. CDR3 size: 14 residues. The CDR3 sequence: CSIDPGQGSYEQYF. As DNA, the CDR3 is TGCAGCATCGACCCGGGACAGGGGAGTTACGAGCAGTACTTC.

The chain is built from TRBV20-1 and TRBJ2-7; weak D call: TRBD1 (6 bases). This CDR3 is built from 13 residues. V was pared by 6 bases and J by 2 bases, with 14 bases between. Germline V gene data show CDR1 as DFQATT and CDR2 as SNEGSKA (reference sequence). CDR3 amino acids: CSAIEGETYEQYF. The CDR3 nucleotides read TGCAGTGCCATTGAGGGGGAGACCTACGAGCAGTACTTC.

The chain employs TRBV7-9 and TRBJ2-5; TRBD1 or TRBD2 may be the D gene (5 bases each). V lost 1 base and J 4 bases, leaving 10 bases between the germline ends. Per germline, CDR1 SEHNR and CDR2 FQNEAQ (reference sequence). CDR3 size: 14 residues. This CDR3 is CASSLVGTGETQYF. The CDR3 DNA sequence: TGTGCCAGCAGCTTAGTGGGGACGGGAGAGACCCAGTACTTC. Complete variable domain (other parts from reference TRBV7-9 and TRBJ2-5): DTGVSQNPRHKITKRGQNVTFRCDPISEHNRLYWYRQTLGQGPEFLTYFQNEAQLEKSRLLSDRFSAERPKGSFSTLEIQRTEQGDSAMYLCASSLVGTGETQYFGPGTRLLVL.

The chain combines TRBV15 with TRBJ2-3, with 7 positions matching TRBD2. The CDR3 loop spans 15 amino acids. J lost 15 bases, V lost 2 bases, and 17 bases had no gene match. Germline CDR1 LNHNV, CDR2 YYDKDF (reference sequence). CDR3 protein: CATSRNPSGTDTRYF. CDR3 coding DNA: TGTGCCACCAGCAGAAACCCTAGCGGCACAGATACGCGATATTTT.

The chain combines TRBV24-1 with TRBJ2-3, with TRBD2 matching 7 bases. The ends lost 6 bases at V and 4 bases at J; junction bases unmatched: 3. The CDR3 has 13 residues. In germline, CDR1 is KGHDR, CDR2 SFDVKD. The CDR3 loop reads CATSPGRADTQYF. DNA for the CDR3: TGTGCCACCAGTCCGGGGAGGGCAGATACGCAGTATTTT.

This clonotype was detected ten times or more. The chain employs TRBV7-9 and TRBJ1-1, with 9 bases that match TRBD1. The CDR3 totals 18 residues. V shed 2 bases, J shed 0 bases, and the junction held 10 bases outside the gene matches. From germline, CDR1 is SEHNR and CDR2 FQNEAQ (reference sequence). CDR3 sequence: CASSLRPGQGLMNTEAFF. The DNA of the CDR3 is TGTGCCAGCAGCTTACGTCCGGGACAGGGCCTCATGAACACTGAAGCTTTCTTT.

This chain links TRBV13 with TRBJ1-5; D gene uncertain. The CDR3 covers 17 residues. Germline V gene sequence: CDR1 PRHDT, CDR2 FYEKMQ (reference sequence). V lost 0 bases, J lost 1 base, and 13 bases lay in between. The CDR3 loop reads CASSLGRPAVSNQPQHF. The CDR3 DNA reads TGTGCCAGCAGCTTAGGCAGACCAGCTGTAAGCAATCAGCCCCAGCATTTT.

The gene calls are TRBV20-1 and TRBJ2-1; 11 bases line up with TRBD1. The CDR3 covers 14 residues. Germline trimming cut 5 bases from V and 7 bases from J; bases unmatched to any gene: 7. CDR1 is DFQATT, CDR2 SNEGSKA, per germline (reference sequence). Written as DNA, the CDR3 is TGCAGTGCTCGCGGACAGGGGGCGGGGAATGAGCAGTTCTTC. Encoded protein: CSARGQGAGNEQFF.

The CDR3 reads CASSSTRTGGDWDTEAFF. CDR3 in DNA: TGCGCCAGCAGCTCCACCAGGACAGGGGGAGATTGGGACACTGAAGCTTTCTTT. The chain couples TRBV5-1 to TRBJ1-1, with TRBD1 matching over 10 bases. The V gene's germline CDR1 is SGHRS and CDR2 YFSETQ. The V gene end was trimmed by 3 bases and the J gene end by 3 bases; junction bases not matched to a gene: 14. This CDR3 is 18 amino acids long.

As regards this clonotype: A junction end diverges from the germline sequence, so it may reflect a read error. The rearrangement joins TRBV10-3 to TRBJ2-4, with D tentatively TRBD2 (6 bases). The germline gives CDR1 ENHRY, CDR2 SYGVKD. The CDR3 loop spans 13 amino acids. The CDR3 spells CATSEAGKNIQYF. CDR3 DNA: TGTGCCACCAGTGAAGCGGGCAAAAACATTCAGTACTTC.

The sample holds one count of this clonotype. This chain joins TRBV2 and TRBJ2-7; 10 nucleotides line up with TRBD1. Germline assignment: CDR1 SNHLY and CDR2 FYNNEI. V was pared by 6 bases and J by 6 bases, with 11 bases of the junction left unmatched. The CDR3 is 15 amino acids. Written as DNA, the CDR3 is TGTGCCAGCAGGGCTGGGACAGGGGCCCTCATCGAGCAGTACTTC. Protein product: CASRAGTGALIEQYF.

This clonotype has just a few counts. This chain connects TRBV9 to TRBJ2-1; 9 nucleotides agree with TRBD2. In germline, CDR1 is SGDLS, CDR2 YYNGEE. The CDR3 consists of 19 residues. Trimming cost V 4 bases and J 0 bases; bases outside gene matches: 14. CDR3 in amino acids: CASSSPTGGGGSSYNEQFF. Here the CDR3 DNA reads TGTGCCAGCAGCTCCCCGACTGGCGGGGGGGGGAGCTCCTACAATGAGCAGTTCTTC.

V and J are TRBV2 and TRBJ1-5; possibly TRBD1 for D (6 bases). Germline assignment: CDR1 SNHLY and CDR2 FYNNEI. Trimming stripped 8 bases from V and 3 bases from J, with 11 bases between. This CDR3 is 13 amino acids long. The CDR3 reads CASDTGNNQPQHF. The CDR3 DNA reads as TGTGCCAGCGACACAGGGAACAATCAGCCCCAGCATTTT.

The J gene is TRBJ2-5, the V gene TRBV9; D not certain. The germline V and J ends were trimmed by 4 bases and 1 base, with 17 bases remaining between them. The V gene's germline CDR1 is SGDLS and CDR2 YYNGEE. This CDR3 region has 16 residues. The CDR3 DNA reads as TGTGCCAGCAGCATCTCCCCTGGTACAAGCCAAGAGACCCAGTACTTC. This encodes CASSISPGTSQETQYF.

The gene calls are TRBV24-1 and TRBJ2-7; 10 nucleotides line up with TRBD2. This CDR3 comprises 16 residues. J lost 4 bases, V lost 11 bases, and 16 bases had no gene match. CDR1 KGHDR and CDR2 SFDVKD come from the germline V gene. The CDR3: CASERGGTGAGYEQYF. CDR3 bases: TGTGCCAGCGAGCGGGGGGGTACAGGGGCCGGGTACGAGCAGTACTTC.

DNA for the CDR3: TGTGCCACCAGTGGAGTCGGGGGCGAGCAGTACTTC. It encodes CATSGVGGEQYF. The chain is built from TRBV24-1 and TRBJ2-7, with D perhaps matching TRBD2 (6 bases). The V gene lost 5 bases and the J gene lost 6 bases, with 10 bases spanning the gap. Per germline, CDR1 KGHDR and CDR2 SFDVKD. CDR3 size: 12 residues.

Note on this clonotype: It may be a read error: a sequence one base away is much more abundant. The chain carries TRBV5-4 and TRBJ2-3, with D perhaps being TRBD1 or TRBD2 (5 bases each). Germline V gene data show CDR1 as SGHNT and CDR2 as YYREEE (reference sequence). The CDR3 covers 13 residues. V lost 9 bases and J lost 1, with 12 bases in between. Here the CDR3 reads CAIRGVRTDTQYF. The CDR3 coding sequence is TGTGCCATCAGAGGGGTGCGCACAGATACGCAGTATTTT.

This clonotype occurred many times. The chain has TRBV10-3 and TRBJ2-3; D possibly corresponds to TRBD1 (5 bases). The V and J ends lost 6 bases and 0 bases respectively, with 13 bases between them. The CDR3 consists of 15 residues. Germline V CDR1 and CDR2: ENHRY, SYGVKD. The CDR3 DNA follows: TGTGCCATCAGGGGAAACCGACAGAGCACAGATACGCAGTATTTT. Translating gives CAIRGNRQSTDTQYF.

The chain has TRBV5-1 and TRBJ2-7; D not certain. In germline, CDR1 is SGHRS, CDR2 YFSETQ. V dropped 1 base and J dropped 9 bases, with 14 bases sitting between them. This CDR3 is 13 amino acids long. The CDR3 protein is CASSLRIGKWQYF. The CDR3 DNA reads TGCGCCAGCAGCTTGAGGATAGGGAAGTGGCAGTACTTC.

The sample holds a few counts of this clonotype. A much more abundant neighbour one base away suggests this may be a read error. This chain joins TRBV7-9 and TRBJ2-7; no clear D gene. There are 11 residues in the CDR3. CDR1 and CDR2 (germline): SEHNR, FQNEAQ (reference sequence). Trimming took 3 bases from V and 9 from J, leaving 9 bases between them. The CDR3 DNA follows: TGTGCCAGCAGCTTGAATTCCGGGCAGTACTTC. Protein: CASSLNSGQYF. The whole variable domain, remainder taken from reference TRBV7-9 and TRBJ2-7, is DTGVSQNPRHKITKRGQNVTFRCDPISEHNRLYWYRQTLGQGPEFLTYFQNEAQLEKSRLLSDRFSAERPKGSFSTLEIQRTEQGDSAMYLCASSLNSGQYFGPGTRLTVT.

The chain joins TRBV2 to TRBJ2-1; D assignment may be TRBD1 or TRBD2 (5 bases each). This CDR3 region has 15 residues. Trimming took off 5 bases at V and 2 bases at J, with 13 bases between the two ends. Germline V CDR1 and CDR2: SNHLY, FYNNEI. The CDR3 bases are TGTGCCAGCAGTTTGGACGGGGCCCCCTACAATGAGCAGTTCTTC. This codes for CASSLDGAPYNEQFF. Drawing the rest from reference TRBV2 and TRBJ2-1, the complete variable domain is EPEVTQTPSHQVTQMGQEVILRCVPISNHLYFYWYRQILGQKVEFLVSFYNNEISEKSEIFDDQFSVERPDGSNFTLKIRSTKLEDSAMYFCASSLDGAPYNEQFFGPGTRLTVL.

V usage is TRBV7-9 and J usage is TRBJ2-7; D is perhaps TRBD1 (5 bases). The CDR3 consists of 13 residues. With 5 bases removed from V and 5 bases from J, the gap between germline ends came to 13 bases. The germline V gene has CDR1 SEHNR and CDR2 FQNEAQ (reference sequence). CDR3 sequence reads: CASSPRVRDEQYF. CDR3 nucleotides: TGTGCCAGCAGCCCCAGGGTAAGGGACGAGCAGTACTTC.

In its sample, this clonotype was seen many times. V gene TRBV27 combines with J gene TRBJ2-7; D gene ambiguous. With 1 base removed from V and 3 bases from J, the gap between germline ends came to 7 bases. The CDR3 runs 13 residues. From germline, CDR1 is MNHEY and CDR2 SMNVEV (reference sequence). The CDR3 here is CASSLLHSYEQYF. The CDR3 coding sequence is TGTGCCAGCAGTTTATTGCACAGCTACGAGCAGTACTTC.

The chain links TRBV29-1 to TRBJ2-5; D is possibly TRBD2 (5 bases). The CDR3 totals 12 residues. V lost 5 bases to trimming and J lost 1 base, with 8 bases between them. The germline CDR1 and CDR2 sequences are SQVTM and ANQGSEA. The CDR3 region has the DNA TGCAGCGTTCGCCGGGGCCAAGAGACCCAGTACTTC. Its translation: CSVRRGQETQYF.

The chain employs TRBV29-1 and TRBJ2-5; no clear D. Germline values: CDR1 SQVTM, CDR2 ANQGSEA. The CDR3 length is 12 residues. V lost 7 bases and J lost 0, with 9 bases in between. The CDR3: CSAEVYQETQYF. CDR3 in DNA: TGCAGCGCCGAGGTGTACCAAGAGACCCAGTACTTC. Supplemented by reference TRBV29-1 and TRBJ2-5, the full variable domain reads SAVISQKPSRDICQRGTSLTIQCQVDSQVTMMFWYRQQPGQSLTLIATANQGSEATYESGFVIDKFPISRPNLTFSTLTVSNMSPEDSSIYLCSAEVYQETQYFGPGTRLLVL.

CDR3 coding DNA: TGTGCCAGCAGCTCCACCAGAGGGGGCAATCAGCCCCAGTACTTC. Its protein is CASSSTRGGNQPQYF. The chain combines TRBV7-2 with TRBJ2-5; 7 bases are a match to TRBD1. CDR1 and CDR2 (germline): SGHTA, FQGNSA. V shed 4 bases and J 9 bases; nucleotides not matched to a gene: 14. The CDR3 has 15 amino acids. Based on the CDR3 plus reference TRBV7-2 and TRBJ2-5, the full variable domain is GAGVSQSPSNKVTEKGKDVELRCDPISGHTALYWYRQSLGQGLEFLIYFQGNSAPDKSGLPSDRFSAERTGGSVSTLTIQRTQQEDSAVYLCASSSTRGGNQPQYFGPGTRLLVL.

This clonotype was found many times. This chain uses TRBV19 with TRBJ1-6; tentative D call: TRBD1 (5 bases). V was clipped by 5 bases and J by 6 bases, with 11 bases between them. Germline CDR1 LNHDA, CDR2 SQIVND (reference sequence). CDR3 length: 14 amino acids. CDR3 in DNA: TGTGCCAGTAGTGTGGCAGGGAGTAATTCACCCCTCCACTTT. Protein product: CASSVAGSNSPLHF. Together with reference TRBV19 and TRBJ1-6, the CDR3 gives the full variable domain: DGGITQSPKYLFRKEGQNVTLSCEQNLNHDAMYWYRQDPGQGLRLIYYSQIVNDFQKGDIAEGYSVSREKKESFPLTVTSAQKNPTAFYLCASSVAGSNSPLHFGNGTRLTVT.

This chain connects TRBV10-3 to TRBJ1-6, with 9 bases identical to TRBD1. V lost 2 bases, J lost 9 bases, and 5 bases stayed unmatched. Germline V gene data show CDR1 as ENHRY and CDR2 as SYGVKD. The CDR3 runs 15 residues. For the CDR3, the DNA is TGTGCCATCAGTGAGACAGGGGGCCGCGGTTCACCCCTCCACTTT. The encoded protein is CAISETGGRGSPLHF.

The CDR3 protein is CASSPVDRAQETQYF. DNA of the CDR3: TGTGCCAGCAGCCCCGTGGACAGGGCCCAAGAGACCCAGTACTTC. The chain is built from TRBV2 and TRBJ2-5, with 8 nucleotides matching TRBD1. Germline CDR1 is SNHLY and CDR2 is FYNNEI. This CDR3 is 15 amino acids long. V lost 6 bases, J lost 1 base, and 7 bases stayed unmatched.

The chain links TRBV20-1 to TRBJ1-6; no clear D. Germline loops: CDR1 DFQATT, CDR2 SNEGSKA (reference sequence). V lost 0 bases and J lost 2, with 5 bases in between. This CDR3 spans 14 amino acids. This CDR3 is CSARDQAYNSPLHF. Here the CDR3 DNA reads TGCAGTGCTAGAGATCAGGCCTATAATTCACCCCTCCACTTT.

This clonotype was picked up many times. The V call is TRBV6-4, the J call TRBJ2-3; 14 bases align to TRBD2. The CDR3 has 15 residues. Germline V gives CDR1 MRHNA, CDR2 SNTAGT. Trimming cost V 5 bases and J 6 bases; bases outside gene matches: 4. The CDR3 DNA is TGTGCCAGCAGTCGGACTAGCGGGGGGTTGGATACGCAGTATTTT. Encoded protein: CASSRTSGGLDTQYF.

This chain connects TRBV2 to TRBJ1-2, with unresolved D. The V gene lost 1 base and the J gene lost 4 bases, with 4 bases spanning the gap. The germline gives CDR1 SNHLY, CDR2 FYNNEI. The CDR3 sequence is 12 residues long. This chain's CDR3 is CASSEVLYGYTF. The CDR3 DNA sequence: TGTGCCAGCAGTGAAGTCCTCTATGGCTACACCTTC.